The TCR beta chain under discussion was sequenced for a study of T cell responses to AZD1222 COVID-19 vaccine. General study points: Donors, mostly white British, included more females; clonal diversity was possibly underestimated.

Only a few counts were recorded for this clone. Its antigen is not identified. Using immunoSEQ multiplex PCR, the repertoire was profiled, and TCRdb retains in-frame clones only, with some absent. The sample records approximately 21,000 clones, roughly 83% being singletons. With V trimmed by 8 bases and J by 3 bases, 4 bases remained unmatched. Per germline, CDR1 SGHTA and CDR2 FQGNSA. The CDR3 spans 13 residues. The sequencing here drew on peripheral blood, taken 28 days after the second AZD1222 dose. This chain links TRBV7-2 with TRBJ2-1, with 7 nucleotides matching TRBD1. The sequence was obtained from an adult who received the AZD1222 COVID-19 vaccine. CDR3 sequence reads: CASLGGHYNEQFF. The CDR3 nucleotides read TGTGCCAGCTTAGGGGGCCACTACAATGAGCAGTTCTTC.